The entry below describes one T cell receptor (beta chain). Germline assignment: CDR1 MGHRA and CDR2 YSYEKL. This CDR3 region has 15 residues. Unmatched junction bases numbered 8, after V lost 4 bases and J lost 6 bases. Using its own MiXCR run on the RT-PCR reads, TCRdb lists one record per CDR3 protein. The repertoire consists of hundreds of thousands of distinct CDR3 sequences, with 13% to 15% occurring once and the leading ten covering roughly 3.6%. This TCR came from a female donor in good health, serving as a healthy control. The material sequenced was memory CD4+ T cells from blood. The chain recombines TRBV4-1 with TRBJ2-7; TRBD2 matches 11 bases. The CDR3 loop is CASSLMTSGIGEQYF. The CDR3 bases are TGCGCCAGCAGCCTGATGACTAGCGGGATAGGCGAGCAGTACTTC.